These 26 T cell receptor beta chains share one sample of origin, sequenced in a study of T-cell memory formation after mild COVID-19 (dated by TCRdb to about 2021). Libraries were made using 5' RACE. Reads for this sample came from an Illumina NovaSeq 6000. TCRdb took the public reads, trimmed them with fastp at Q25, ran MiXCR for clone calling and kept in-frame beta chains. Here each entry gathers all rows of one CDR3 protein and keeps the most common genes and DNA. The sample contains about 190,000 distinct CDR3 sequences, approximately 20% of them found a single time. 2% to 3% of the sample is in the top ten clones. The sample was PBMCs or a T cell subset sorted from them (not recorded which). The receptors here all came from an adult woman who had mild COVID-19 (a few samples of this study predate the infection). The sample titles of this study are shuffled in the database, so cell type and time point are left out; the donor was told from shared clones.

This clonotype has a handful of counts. This CDR3 reads CASSGPRNTEAFF. Written as DNA, the CDR3 is TGTGCCAGCAGTGGGCCGCGAAACACTGAAGCTTTCTTT. The chain is built from TRBV2 and TRBJ1-1; D unresolved. Trimming stripped 4 bases from V and 2 bases from J, with 8 bases between. The CDR3 is 13 residues long. CDR1 and CDR2 from the germline V gene are SNHLY and FYNNEI.

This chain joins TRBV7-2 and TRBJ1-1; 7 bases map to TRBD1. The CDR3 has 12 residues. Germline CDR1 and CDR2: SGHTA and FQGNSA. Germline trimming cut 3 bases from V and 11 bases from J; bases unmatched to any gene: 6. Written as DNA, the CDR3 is TGTGCCAGCAGCTTCACCCAGGGGGAGGCTTTCTTT. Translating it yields CASSFTQGEAFF.

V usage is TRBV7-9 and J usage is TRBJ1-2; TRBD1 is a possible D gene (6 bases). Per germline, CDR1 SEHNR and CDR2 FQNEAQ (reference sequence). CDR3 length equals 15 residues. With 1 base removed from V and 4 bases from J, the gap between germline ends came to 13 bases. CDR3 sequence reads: CASSLEGGRSYGYTF. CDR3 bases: TGTGCCAGCAGCTTAGAGGGGGGGCGAAGCTATGGCTACACCTTC.

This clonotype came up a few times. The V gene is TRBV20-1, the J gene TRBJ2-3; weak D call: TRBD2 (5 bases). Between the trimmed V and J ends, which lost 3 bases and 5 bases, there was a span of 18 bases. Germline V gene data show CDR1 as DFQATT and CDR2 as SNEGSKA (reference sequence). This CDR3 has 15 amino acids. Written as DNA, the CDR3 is TGCAGTGCTAGTTTACTAGTGACCCAGGTAGATACGCAGTATTTT. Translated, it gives CSASLLVTQVDTQYF.

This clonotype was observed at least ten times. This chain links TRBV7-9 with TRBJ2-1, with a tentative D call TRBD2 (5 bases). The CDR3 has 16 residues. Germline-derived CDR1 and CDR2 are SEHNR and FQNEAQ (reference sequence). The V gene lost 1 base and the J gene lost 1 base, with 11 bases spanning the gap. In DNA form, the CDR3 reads TGTGCCAGCAGCTTAGGGGCGGGCCTGTCCTACAATGAGCAGTTCTTC. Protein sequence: CASSLGAGLSYNEQFF.

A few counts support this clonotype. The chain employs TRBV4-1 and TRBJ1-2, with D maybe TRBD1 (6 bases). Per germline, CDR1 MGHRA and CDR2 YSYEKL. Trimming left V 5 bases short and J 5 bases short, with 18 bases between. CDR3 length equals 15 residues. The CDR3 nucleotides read TGCGCCAGCAGCTCCGATACTACAGGGCCGTATGGCTACACCTTC. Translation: CASSSDTTGPYGYTF.

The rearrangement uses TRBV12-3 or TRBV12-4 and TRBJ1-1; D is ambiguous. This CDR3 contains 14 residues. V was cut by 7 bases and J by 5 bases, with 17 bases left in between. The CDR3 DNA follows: TGTGCCAGCACCCTAAGCCGGGCGGGAACTGAAGCTTTCTTT. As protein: CASTLSRAGTEAFF.

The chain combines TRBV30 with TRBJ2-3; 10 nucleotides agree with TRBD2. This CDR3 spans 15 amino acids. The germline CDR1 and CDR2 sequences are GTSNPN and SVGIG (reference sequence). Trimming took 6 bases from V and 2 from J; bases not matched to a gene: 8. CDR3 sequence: CACGVTSGFTDTQYF. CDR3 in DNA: TGTGCCTGCGGAGTGACTAGCGGGTTCACAGATACGCAGTATTTT. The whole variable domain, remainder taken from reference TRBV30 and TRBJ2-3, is SQTIHQWPATLVQPVGSPLSLECTVEGTSNPNLYWYRQAAGRGLQLLFYSVGIGQISSEVPQNLSASRPQDRQFILSSKKLLLSDSGFYLCACGVTSGFTDTQYFGPGTRLTVL.

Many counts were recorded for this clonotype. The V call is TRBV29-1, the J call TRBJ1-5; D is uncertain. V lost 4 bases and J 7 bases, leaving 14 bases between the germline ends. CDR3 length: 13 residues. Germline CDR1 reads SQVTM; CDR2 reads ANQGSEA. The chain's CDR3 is CSVASDMRQPQHF. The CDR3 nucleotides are TGCAGCGTTGCCTCCGATATGAGACAGCCCCAGCATTTT.

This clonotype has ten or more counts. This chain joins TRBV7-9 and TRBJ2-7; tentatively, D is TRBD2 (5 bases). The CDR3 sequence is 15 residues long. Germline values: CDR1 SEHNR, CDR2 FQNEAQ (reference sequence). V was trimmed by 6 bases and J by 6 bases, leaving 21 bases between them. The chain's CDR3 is CASSSDRGQVAEQYF. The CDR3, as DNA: TGTGCCAGCAGTTCGGACCGGGGTCAGGTGGCCGAGCAGTACTTC. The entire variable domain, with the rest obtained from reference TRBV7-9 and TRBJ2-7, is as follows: DTGVSQNPRHKITKRGQNVTFRCDPISEHNRLYWYRQTLGQGPEFLTYFQNEAQLEKSRLLSDRFSAERPKGSFSTLEIQRTEQGDSAMYLCASSSDRGQVAEQYFGPGTRLTVT.

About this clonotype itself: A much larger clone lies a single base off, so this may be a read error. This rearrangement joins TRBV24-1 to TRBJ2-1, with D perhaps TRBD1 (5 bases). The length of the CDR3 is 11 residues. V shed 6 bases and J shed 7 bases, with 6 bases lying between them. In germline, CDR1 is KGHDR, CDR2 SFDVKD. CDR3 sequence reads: CATSPGNEQFF. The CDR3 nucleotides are TGTGCCACCAGTCCAGGGAATGAGCAGTTCTTC.

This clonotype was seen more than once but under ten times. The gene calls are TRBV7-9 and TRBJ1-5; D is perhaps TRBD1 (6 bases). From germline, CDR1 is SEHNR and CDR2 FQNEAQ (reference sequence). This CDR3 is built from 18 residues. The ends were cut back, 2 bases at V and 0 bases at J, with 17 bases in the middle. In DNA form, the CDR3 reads TGTGCCAGCAGCTTATGGCAGGGGAAGCATCCTAGCAATCAGCCCCAGCATTTT. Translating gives CASSLWQGKHPSNQPQHF.

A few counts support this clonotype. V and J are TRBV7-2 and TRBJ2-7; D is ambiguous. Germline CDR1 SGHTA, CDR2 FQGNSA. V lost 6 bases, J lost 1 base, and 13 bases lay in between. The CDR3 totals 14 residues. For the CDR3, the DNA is TGTGCCAGCAGGACCCCCCGAGGTTCCTACGAGCAGTACTTC. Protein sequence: CASRTPRGSYEQYF. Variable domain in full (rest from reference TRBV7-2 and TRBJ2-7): GAGVSQSPSNKVTEKGKDVELRCDPISGHTALYWYRQSLGQGLEFLIYFQGNSAPDKSGLPSDRFSAERTGGSVSTLTIQRTQQEDSAVYLCASRTPRGSYEQYFGPGTRLTVT.

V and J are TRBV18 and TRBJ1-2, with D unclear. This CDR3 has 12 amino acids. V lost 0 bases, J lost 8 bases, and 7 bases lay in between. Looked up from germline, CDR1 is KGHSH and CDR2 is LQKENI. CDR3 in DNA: TGTGCCAGCTCACCACCAAGTGGCGGCTACACCTTC. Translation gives CASSPPSGGYTF.

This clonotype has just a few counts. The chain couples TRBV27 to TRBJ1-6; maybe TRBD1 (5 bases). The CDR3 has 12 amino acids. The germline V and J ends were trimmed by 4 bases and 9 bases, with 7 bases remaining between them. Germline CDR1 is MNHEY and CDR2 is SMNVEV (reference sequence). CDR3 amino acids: CASSSGFSPLHF. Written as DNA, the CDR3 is TGTGCCAGCAGTTCAGGGTTTTCACCCCTCCACTTT.

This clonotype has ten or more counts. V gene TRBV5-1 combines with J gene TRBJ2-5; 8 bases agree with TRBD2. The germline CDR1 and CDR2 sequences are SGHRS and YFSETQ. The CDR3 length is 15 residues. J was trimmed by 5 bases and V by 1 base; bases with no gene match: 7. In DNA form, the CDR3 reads TGCGCCAGCAGCTTGTCACGGGGGGGCCGCGAGACCCAGTACTTC. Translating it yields CASSLSRGGRETQYF.

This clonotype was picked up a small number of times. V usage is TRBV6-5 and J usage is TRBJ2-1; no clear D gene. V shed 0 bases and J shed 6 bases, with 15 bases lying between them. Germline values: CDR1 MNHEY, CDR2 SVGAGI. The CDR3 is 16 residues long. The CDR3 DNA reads TGTGCCAGCAGTTACTCGGGCCAAGGGCAGTCCAATGAGCAGTTCTTC. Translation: CASSYSGQGQSNEQFF.

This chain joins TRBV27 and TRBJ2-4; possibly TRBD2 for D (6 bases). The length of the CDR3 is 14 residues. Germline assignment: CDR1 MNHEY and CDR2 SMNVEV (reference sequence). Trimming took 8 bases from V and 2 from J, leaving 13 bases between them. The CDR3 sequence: CASWRDGTKNIQYF. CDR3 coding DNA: TGTGCCAGCTGGAGGGACGGGACCAAAAACATTCAGTACTTC.

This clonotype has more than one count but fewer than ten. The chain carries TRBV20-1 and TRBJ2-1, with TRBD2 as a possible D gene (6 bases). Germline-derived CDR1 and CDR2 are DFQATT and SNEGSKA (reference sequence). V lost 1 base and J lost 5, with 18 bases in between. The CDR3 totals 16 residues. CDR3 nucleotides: TGCAGTGCTAGAGTTTCCCCTAGCGCCAAAAACAATGAGCAGTTCTTC. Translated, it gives CSARVSPSAKNNEQFF.

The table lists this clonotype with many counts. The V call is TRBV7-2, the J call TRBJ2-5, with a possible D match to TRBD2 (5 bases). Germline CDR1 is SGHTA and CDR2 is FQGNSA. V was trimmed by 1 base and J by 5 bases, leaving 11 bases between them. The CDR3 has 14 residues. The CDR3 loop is CASSLVQRRETQYF. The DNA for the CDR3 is TGTGCCAGCAGCTTAGTTCAGCGGAGGGAGACCCAGTACTTC. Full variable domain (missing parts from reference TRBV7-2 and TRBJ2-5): GAGVSQSPSNKVTEKGKDVELRCDPISGHTALYWYRQSLGQGLEFLIYFQGNSAPDKSGLPSDRFSAERTGGSVSTLTIQRTQQEDSAVYLCASSLVQRRETQYFGPGTRLLVL.

The DNA of the CDR3 is TGTGCCAGCAGCTTAGAGGGGTGGGGCACCTACGAGCAGTACTTC. As protein: CASSLEGWGTYEQYF. The J gene is TRBJ2-7, the V gene TRBV11-2, with D perhaps matching TRBD1 (5 bases). V gave up 0 bases and J gave up 2 bases, with 11 bases separating them. The CDR3 totals 15 residues. CDR1 and CDR2 (germline): SGHAT, FQNNGV.

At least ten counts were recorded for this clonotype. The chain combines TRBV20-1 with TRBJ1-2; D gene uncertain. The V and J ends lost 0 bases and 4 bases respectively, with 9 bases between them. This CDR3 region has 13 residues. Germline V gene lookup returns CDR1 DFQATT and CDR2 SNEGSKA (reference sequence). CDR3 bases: TGCAGTGCTAGAGACAGGCACACCTATGGCTACACCTTC. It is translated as CSARDRHTYGYTF.

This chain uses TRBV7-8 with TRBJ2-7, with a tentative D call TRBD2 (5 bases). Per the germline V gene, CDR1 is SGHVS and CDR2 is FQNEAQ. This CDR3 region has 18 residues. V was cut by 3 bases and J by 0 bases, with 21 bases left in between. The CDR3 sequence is CASSFLTAVRRGSYEQYF. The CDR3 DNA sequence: TGTGCCAGCAGCTTTCTAACGGCAGTCCGCCGGGGCTCCTACGAGCAGTACTTC. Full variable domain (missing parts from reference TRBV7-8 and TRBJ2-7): GAGVSQSPRYKVAKRGQDVALRCDPISGHVSLFWYQQALGQGPEFLTYFQNEAQLDKSGLPSDRFFAERPEGSVSTLKIQRTQQEDSAVYLCASSFLTAVRRGSYEQYFGPGTRLTVT.

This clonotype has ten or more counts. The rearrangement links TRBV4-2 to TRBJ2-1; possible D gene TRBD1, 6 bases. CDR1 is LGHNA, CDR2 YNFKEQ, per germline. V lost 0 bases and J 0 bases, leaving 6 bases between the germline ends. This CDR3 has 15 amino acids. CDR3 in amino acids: CASSQEGGSYNEQFF. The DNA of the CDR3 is TGTGCCAGCAGCCAAGAAGGGGGCTCCTACAATGAGCAGTTCTTC.

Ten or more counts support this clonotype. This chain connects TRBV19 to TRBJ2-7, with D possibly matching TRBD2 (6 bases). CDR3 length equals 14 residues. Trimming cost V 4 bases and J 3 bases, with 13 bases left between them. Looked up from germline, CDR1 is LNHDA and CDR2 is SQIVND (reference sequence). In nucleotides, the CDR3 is TGTGCCAGTAGTAGGCAGGGAGGCGGCTACGAGCAGTACTTC. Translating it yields CASSRQGGGYEQYF.

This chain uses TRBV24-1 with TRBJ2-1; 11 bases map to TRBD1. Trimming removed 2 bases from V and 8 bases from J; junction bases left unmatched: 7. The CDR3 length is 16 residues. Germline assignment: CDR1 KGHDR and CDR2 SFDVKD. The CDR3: CATSDSGTGGSDEQFF. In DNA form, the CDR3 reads TGTGCCACCAGTGATTCCGGGACAGGGGGTAGCGATGAGCAGTTCTTC.